This TCR beta chain was recorded in a study of control samples from healthy donors and cancer patients. The length of the CDR3 is 13 residues. Germline CDR1 reads MGHRA; CDR2 reads YSYEKL. Trimming pared 1 base from V and 6 bases from J, leaving 8 bases between. Repertoires were generated with immunoSEQ multiplex PCR, while TCRdb's copy carries only in-frame clones and drops some. The table records over 85,000 clones, approximately 91% of them present only once. This chain joins TRBV4-1 and TRBJ2-3; no clear D. The TCR sequence derives from a woman between 45 and 65 years old with colorectal cancer. The sequencing input was PBMCs. CDR3 in DNA: TGCGCCAGCAGCCAAGTCACGAGGGATACGCAGTATTTT. Translating it yields CASSQVTRDTQYF.